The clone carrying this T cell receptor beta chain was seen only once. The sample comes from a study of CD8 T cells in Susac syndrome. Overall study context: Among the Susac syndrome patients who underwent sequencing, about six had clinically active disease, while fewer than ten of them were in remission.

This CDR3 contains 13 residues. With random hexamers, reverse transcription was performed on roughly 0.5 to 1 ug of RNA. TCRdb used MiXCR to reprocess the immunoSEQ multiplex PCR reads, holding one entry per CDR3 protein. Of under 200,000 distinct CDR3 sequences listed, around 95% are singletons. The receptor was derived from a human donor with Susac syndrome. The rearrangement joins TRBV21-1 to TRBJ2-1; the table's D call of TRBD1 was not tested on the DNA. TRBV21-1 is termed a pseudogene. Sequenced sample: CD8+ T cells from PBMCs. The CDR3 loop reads CASSRTAYNEQFF. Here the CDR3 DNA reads TGTGCCAGCAGCCGGACAGCCTACAATGAGCAGTTCTTC.